The 15 T cell receptor beta chains below come from one sample, sequenced in a study of T cell clusters in autoimmune cytopenias. TRB amplification used approximately 0.25 ug of peripheral blood genomic DNA. Multiplex touch-down PCR amplified TRB using TRB-A and TRB-B pools in one tube. TCRdb re-called the multiplex PCR reads; every CDR3 protein appears as one record, without DNA. This sample's table has 550 to 750 distinct CDR3 sequences. These records were also assigned to another study, of T cell repertoires in aging, cancer and after chemotherapy.

Sequencing was done on a sample of peripheral blood. All receptors derive from a human donor with chronic lymphocytic leukemia.

This clonotype is medium-sized by frequency. The chain joins TRBV4-2 to TRBJ2-5; TCRdb proposes TRBD2, but this gene call is untestable without DNA. The CDR3 runs 15 residues. In germline, CDR1 is LGHNA, CDR2 YNFKEQ. CDR3 sequence: CASSQAELADKTQYF.

This clonotype counts as hyperexpanded (1% or more) by frequency. CDR3 in amino acids: CASSPVQGHADTQYF. The chain uses TRBV7-9 and TRBJ2-3; TCRdb's assignment of TRBD1 cannot be checked, as there is no DNA. Germline lookup yields CDR1 SEHNR and CDR2 FQNEAQ (reference sequence). This CDR3 is 15 amino acids long.

Judged by frequency, this clonotype is large. The CDR3 protein is CASSYSGAQGNTIYF. This chain connects TRBV6-5 to TRBJ1-3; the D call of TRBD1 rests on TCRdb alone, since no DNA is present to check it. Germline V gene data show CDR1 as MNHEY and CDR2 as SVGAGI. The CDR3 runs to 15 residues.

Frequency places this clonotype as hyperexpanded. The gene calls are TRBV6-1 and TRBJ2-3; TCRdb proposes TRBD1, but this gene call is untestable without DNA. Germline CDR1 is MNHNS and CDR2 is SASEGT. The CDR3 sequence is 13 residues long. The CDR3 is CASSDLGVDTQYF.

This clonotype is deemed hyperexpanded by its frequency. This sequence joins TRBV11-1 and TRBJ2-2; with no DNA, the TCRdb D assignment of TRBD1 cannot be verified. The CDR3 has 13 amino acids. In germline, CDR1 is SGHAT, CDR2 FQDESV (reference sequence). The CDR3 reads CASSRDLNRELFF.

CDR3 in amino acids: CASRWTGDGTGELFF. The genes are TRBV6-5 and TRBJ2-2; without DNA, the TCRdb call of TRBD1 cannot be checked. This CDR3 is built from 15 residues. Germline V lookup: CDR1 MNHEY, CDR2 SVGAGI.

This clonotype is deemed medium-sized (0.01 to 0.1%) by its frequency. The chain employs TRBV7-9 and TRBJ1-1; TCRdb returns TRBD1, unconfirmable since there is no DNA. Germline values: CDR1 SEHNR, CDR2 FQNEAQ (reference sequence). CDR3 size: 15 residues. The CDR3 spells CASSPIGQLNTEAFF.

Judged by frequency, this clonotype is large. The genes are TRBV6-5 and TRBJ1-6; absent DNA, TCRdb's TRBD1 call cannot be checked. This CDR3 is 13 amino acids long. Per the germline V gene, CDR1 is MNHEY and CDR2 is SVGAGI. CDR3 sequence reads: CASSRQKNSPLHF.

By frequency, this clonotype is medium-sized. This sequence joins TRBV5-1 and TRBJ2-7; without DNA, the TCRdb call of TRBD1 cannot be checked. This CDR3 comprises 15 residues. Per the germline V gene, CDR1 is SGHRS and CDR2 is YFSETQ. The CDR3: CASSSQGQGFQEQYF.

This clonotype is called large (0.1 to 1%) based on its frequency. V and J are TRBV19 and TRBJ2-7; absent DNA, TCRdb's TRBD2 call cannot be checked. The CDR3 is 13 amino acids. From germline, CDR1 is LNHDA and CDR2 SQIVND (reference sequence). CDR3 protein: CASSLREGMEQYF.

CDR3 protein: CASSIDRNEQYF. J is TRBJ2-7 and V is TRBV19. The CDR3 runs to 12 residues. Per germline, CDR1 LNHDA and CDR2 SQIVND (reference sequence).

The chain is built from TRBV2 and TRBJ2-7; the TRBD2 assignment by TCRdb is unverifiable without DNA. The CDR3 sequence is 13 residues long. Germline CDR1 is SNHLY and CDR2 is FYNNEI. CDR3 in amino acids: CASRLAGVGEQYF. Drawing the rest from reference TRBV2 and TRBJ2-7, the complete variable domain is EPEVTQTPSHQVTQMGQEVILRCVPISNHLYFYWYRQILGQKVEFLVSFYNNEISEKSEIFDDQFSVERPDGSNFTLKIRSTKLEDSAMYFCASRLAGVGEQYFGPGTRLTVT.

This clonotype is classed as medium-sized by frequency. The rearrangement joins TRBV7-9 to TRBJ1-2; TCRdb's assignment of TRBD1 cannot be checked, as there is no DNA. This CDR3 has 14 amino acids. Germline V CDR1 and CDR2: SEHNR, FQNEAQ (reference sequence). CDR3 loop: CASSRGQPYYGYTF. Filled out from reference TRBV7-9 and TRBJ1-2, the complete variable domain reads DTGVSQNPRHKITKRGQNVTFRCDPISEHNRLYWYRQTLGQGPEFLTYFQNEAQLEKSRLLSDRFSAERPKGSFSTLEIQRTEQGDSAMYLCASSRGQPYYGYTFGSGTRLTVV.

Considering frequency, this clonotype is medium-sized. The rearrangement joins TRBV6-5 to TRBJ1-1. Germline lookup yields CDR1 MNHEY and CDR2 SVGAGI. This CDR3 region has 12 residues. CDR3 sequence reads: CASSYGGTEAFF.

By frequency, this clonotype is large. The V and J genes are TRBV20-1 and TRBJ2-1; absent DNA, TCRdb's TRBD1 call cannot be checked. The germline gives CDR1 DFQATT, CDR2 SNEGSKA (reference sequence). CDR3 length: 18 residues. CDR3: CSARDRIHGPGKNNEQFF.